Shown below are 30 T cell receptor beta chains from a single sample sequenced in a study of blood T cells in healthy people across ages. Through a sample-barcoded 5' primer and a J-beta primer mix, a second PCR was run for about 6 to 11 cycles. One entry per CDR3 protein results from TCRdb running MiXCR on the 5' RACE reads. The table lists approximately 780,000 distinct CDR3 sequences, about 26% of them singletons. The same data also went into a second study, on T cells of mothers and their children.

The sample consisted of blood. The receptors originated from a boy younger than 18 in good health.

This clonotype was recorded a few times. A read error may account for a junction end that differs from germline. As DNA, the CDR3 is TGTGCCAGCACCCTGACACGGGGCAATGAGCAGCTCTTC. The encoded protein is CASTLTRGNEQLF. The chain links TRBV12-3 or TRBV12-4 to TRBJ2-1; tentatively, D is TRBD1 or TRBD2 (5 bases each). The CDR3 has 13 amino acids.

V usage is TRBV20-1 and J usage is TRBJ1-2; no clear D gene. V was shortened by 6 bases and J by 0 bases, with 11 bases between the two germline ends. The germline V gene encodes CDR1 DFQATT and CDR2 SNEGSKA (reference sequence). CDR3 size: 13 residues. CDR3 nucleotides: TGCAGTGCCAGTGCGCTAGCTAACTATGGCTACACCTTC. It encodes CSASALANYGYTF.

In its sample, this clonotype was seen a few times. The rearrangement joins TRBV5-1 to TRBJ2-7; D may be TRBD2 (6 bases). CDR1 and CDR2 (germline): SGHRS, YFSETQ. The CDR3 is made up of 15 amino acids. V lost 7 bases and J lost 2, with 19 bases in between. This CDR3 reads CASWVGNGGPYEQYF. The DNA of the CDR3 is TGCGCCAGCTGGGTCGGAAATGGAGGGCCCTACGAGCAGTACTTC. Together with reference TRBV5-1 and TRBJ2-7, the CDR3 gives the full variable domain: KAGVTQTPRYLIKTRGQQVTLSCSPISGHRSVSWYQQTPGQGLQFLFEYFSETQRNKGNFPGRFSGRQFSNSRSEMNVSTLELGDSALYLCASWVGNGGPYEQYFGPGTRLTVT.

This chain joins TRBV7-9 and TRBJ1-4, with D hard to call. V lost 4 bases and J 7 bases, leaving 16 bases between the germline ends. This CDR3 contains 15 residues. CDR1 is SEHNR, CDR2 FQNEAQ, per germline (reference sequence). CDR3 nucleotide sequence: TGTGCCAGCAGCTACACGCAGACTGAGCCTGAAAAACTGTTTTTT. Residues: CASSYTQTEPEKLFF. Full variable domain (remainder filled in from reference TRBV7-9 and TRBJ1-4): DTGVSQNPRHKITKRGQNVTFRCDPISEHNRLYWYRQTLGQGPEFLTYFQNEAQLEKSRLLSDRFSAERPKGSFSTLEIQRTEQGDSAMYLCASSYTQTEPEKLFFGSGTQLSVL.

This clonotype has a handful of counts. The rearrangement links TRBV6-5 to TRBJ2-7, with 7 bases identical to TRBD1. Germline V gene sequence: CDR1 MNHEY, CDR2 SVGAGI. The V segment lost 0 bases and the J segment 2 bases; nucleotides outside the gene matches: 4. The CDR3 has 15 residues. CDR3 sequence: CASSYSGTAAYEQYF. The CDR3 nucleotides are TGTGCCAGCAGTTACTCTGGGACAGCTGCCTACGAGCAGTACTTC.

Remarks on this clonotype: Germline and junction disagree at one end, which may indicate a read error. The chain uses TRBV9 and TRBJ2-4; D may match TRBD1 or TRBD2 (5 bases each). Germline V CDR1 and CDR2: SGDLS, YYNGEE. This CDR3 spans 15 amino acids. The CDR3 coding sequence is TGTGCCAGCAGCGTGGGGACCTTAGCCAAAAGCATTCAGTACTTC. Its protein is CASSVGTLAKSIQYF. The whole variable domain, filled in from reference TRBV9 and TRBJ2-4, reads DSGVTQTPKHLITATGQRVTLRCSPRSGDLSVYWYQQSLDQGLQFLIQYYNGEERAKGNILERFSAQQFPDLHSELNLSSLELGDSALYFCASSVGTLAKSIQYFGAGTRLSVL.

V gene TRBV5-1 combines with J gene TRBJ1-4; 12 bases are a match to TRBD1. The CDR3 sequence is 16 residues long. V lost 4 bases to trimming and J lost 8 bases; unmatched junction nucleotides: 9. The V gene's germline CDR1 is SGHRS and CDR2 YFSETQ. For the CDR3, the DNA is TGCGCCAGCAGCCCTGGGACAGGGGGCCTTTCGGAAAAACTGTTTTTT. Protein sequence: CASSPGTGGLSEKLFF.

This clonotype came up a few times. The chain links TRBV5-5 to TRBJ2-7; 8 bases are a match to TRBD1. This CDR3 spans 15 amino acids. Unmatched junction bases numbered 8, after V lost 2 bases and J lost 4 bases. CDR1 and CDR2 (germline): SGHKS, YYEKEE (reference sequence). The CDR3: CASSFLDRDLYEQYF. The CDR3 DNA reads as TGTGCCAGCAGCTTCCTGGACAGGGACCTATACGAGCAGTACTTC.

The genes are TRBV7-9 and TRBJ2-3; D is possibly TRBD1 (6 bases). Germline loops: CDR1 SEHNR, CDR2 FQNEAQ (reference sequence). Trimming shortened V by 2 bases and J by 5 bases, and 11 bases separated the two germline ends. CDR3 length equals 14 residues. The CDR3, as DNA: TGTGCCAGCAGCTTAAGGGGGTATGGAGATACGCAGTATTTT. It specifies CASSLRGYGDTQYF.

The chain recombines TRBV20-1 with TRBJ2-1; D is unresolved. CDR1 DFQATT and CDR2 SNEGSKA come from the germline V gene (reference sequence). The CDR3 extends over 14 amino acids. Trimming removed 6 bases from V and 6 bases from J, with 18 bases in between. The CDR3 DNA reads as TGCAGTGCAAGTACGAGATCCCTTCGCAATGAGCAGTTCTTC. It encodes CSASTRSLRNEQFF.

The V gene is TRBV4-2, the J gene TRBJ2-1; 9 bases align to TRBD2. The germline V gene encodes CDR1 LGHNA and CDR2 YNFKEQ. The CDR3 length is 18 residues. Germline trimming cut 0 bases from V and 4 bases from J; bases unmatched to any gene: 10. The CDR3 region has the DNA TGTGCCAGCAGCCAAGACAAGCCTAGCGGGATCGGGTACAATGAGCAGTTCTTC. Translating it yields CASSQDKPSGIGYNEQFF.

The CDR3 protein is CASSFPSNIQYF. The CDR3 DNA is TGTGCCAGCAGTTTTCCGTCGAACATTCAGTACTTC. The V gene is TRBV12-3 or TRBV12-4, the J gene TRBJ2-4, with D unresolved. Trimming removed 3 bases at V and 7 bases at J, with 7 bases between. CDR3 length equals 12 residues.

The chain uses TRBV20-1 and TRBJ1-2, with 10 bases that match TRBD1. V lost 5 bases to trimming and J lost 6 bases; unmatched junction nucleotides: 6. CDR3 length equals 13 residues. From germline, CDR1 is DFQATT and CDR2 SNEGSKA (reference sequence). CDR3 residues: CSAWDRGRNGYTF. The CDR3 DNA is TGCAGTGCTTGGGACAGGGGAAGGAATGGCTACACCTTC.

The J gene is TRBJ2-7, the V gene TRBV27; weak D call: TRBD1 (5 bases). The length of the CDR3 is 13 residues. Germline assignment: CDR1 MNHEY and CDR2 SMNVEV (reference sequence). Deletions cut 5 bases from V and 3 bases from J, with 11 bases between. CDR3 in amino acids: CASSLRVYYEQYF. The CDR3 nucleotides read TGTGCCAGCAGTCTCAGGGTCTACTACGAGCAGTACTTC.

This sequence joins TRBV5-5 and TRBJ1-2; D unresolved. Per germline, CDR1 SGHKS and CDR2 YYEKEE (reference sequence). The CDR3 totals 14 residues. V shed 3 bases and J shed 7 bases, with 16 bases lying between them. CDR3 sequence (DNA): TGTGCCAGCAGCTCCAGACCCGCGCTGGCTGGCTACACCTTC. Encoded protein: CASSSRPALAGYTF.

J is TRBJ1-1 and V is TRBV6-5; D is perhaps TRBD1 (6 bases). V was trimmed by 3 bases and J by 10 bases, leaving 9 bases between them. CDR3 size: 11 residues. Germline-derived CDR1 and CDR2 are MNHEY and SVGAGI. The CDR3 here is CASSYRGRAFF. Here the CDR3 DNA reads TGTGCCAGCAGTTATCGGGGGCGAGCTTTCTTT.

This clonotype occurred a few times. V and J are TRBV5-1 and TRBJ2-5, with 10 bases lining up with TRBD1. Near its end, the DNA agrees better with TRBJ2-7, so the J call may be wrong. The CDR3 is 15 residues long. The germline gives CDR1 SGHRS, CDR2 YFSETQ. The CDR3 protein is CASSLGTGDTYEQYF. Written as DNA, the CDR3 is TGCGCCAGCAGCCTAGGGACAGGGGATACCTACGAGCAGTACTTC.

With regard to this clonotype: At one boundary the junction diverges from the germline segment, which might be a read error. This chain's CDR3 is CAGSYSRDSPYNEQFF. The CDR3 nucleotides are TGTGCCGGCAGTTATTCCCGGGACAGCCCCTACAATGAGCAGTTCTTC. V is TRBV6-5 and J is TRBJ2-1; TRBD1 aligns across 7 bases. CDR1 is MNHEY and CDR2 is SVGAGI in the germline V gene. This CDR3 is 16 amino acids long.

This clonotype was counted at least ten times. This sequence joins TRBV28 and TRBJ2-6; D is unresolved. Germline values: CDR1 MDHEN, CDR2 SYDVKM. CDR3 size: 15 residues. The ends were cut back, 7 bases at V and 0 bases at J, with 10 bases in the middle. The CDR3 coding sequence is TGTGCCAGCACCTCGAGAGGCTCTGGGGCCAACGTCCTGACTTTC. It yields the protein CASTSRGSGANVLTF.

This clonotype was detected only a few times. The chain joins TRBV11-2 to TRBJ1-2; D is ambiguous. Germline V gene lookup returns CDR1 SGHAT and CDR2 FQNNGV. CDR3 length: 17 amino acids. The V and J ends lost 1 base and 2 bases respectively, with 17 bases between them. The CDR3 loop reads CASSLGRGPTGNYGYTF. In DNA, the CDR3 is TGTGCCAGCAGCTTAGGTCGGGGTCCGACGGGGAACTATGGCTACACCTTC.

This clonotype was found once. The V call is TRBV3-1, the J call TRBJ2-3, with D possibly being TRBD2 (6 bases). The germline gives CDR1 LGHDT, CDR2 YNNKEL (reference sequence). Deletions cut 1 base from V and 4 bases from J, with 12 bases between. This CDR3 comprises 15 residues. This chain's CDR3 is CASSQADVAADTQYF. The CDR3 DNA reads TGTGCCAGCAGCCAAGCGGATGTAGCGGCAGATACGCAGTATTTT.

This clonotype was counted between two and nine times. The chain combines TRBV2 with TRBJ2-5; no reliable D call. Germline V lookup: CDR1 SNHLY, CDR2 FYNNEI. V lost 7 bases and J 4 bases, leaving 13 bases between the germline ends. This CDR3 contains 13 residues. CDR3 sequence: CASMPEWGETQYF. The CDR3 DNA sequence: TGTGCCAGCATGCCGGAGTGGGGAGAGACCCAGTACTTC.

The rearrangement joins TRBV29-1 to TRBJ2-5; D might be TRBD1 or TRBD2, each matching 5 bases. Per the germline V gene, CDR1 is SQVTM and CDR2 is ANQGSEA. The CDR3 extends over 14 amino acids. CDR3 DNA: TGCAACTTGAGGTGGGGACCGCTCCTGGAGACCCAGTACTTC. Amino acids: CNLRWGPLLETQYF.

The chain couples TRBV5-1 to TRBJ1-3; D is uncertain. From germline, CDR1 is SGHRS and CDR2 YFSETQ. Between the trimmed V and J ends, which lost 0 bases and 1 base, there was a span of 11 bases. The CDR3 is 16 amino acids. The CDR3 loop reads CASSLGSVRSGNTIYF. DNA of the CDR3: TGCGCCAGCAGCTTGGGGAGCGTACGTTCTGGAAACACCATATATTTT.

The CDR3 region has the DNA TGCGCCAGCAGCTCCCCTAAGGGGAACTCGGAAGCTTTCTTT. Encoded protein: CASSSPKGNSEAFF. This chain connects TRBV5-1 to TRBJ1-1; a possible D gene is TRBD1 (5 bases). Per the germline V gene, CDR1 is SGHRS and CDR2 is YFSETQ. CDR3 size: 14 residues. Trimming stripped 3 bases from V and 8 bases from J, with 17 bases between.

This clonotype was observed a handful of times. The CDR3 DNA reads as TGCAGTGCTAGCCTTTCCCGACTAGCGGGGGGCACAGATACGCAGTATTTT. Translating gives CSASLSRLAGGTDTQYF. The rearrangement uses TRBV20-1 and TRBJ2-3, with 12 bases aligning to TRBD2. V lost 3 bases and J lost 1; bases outside the gene matches: 8. In germline, CDR1 is DFQATT, CDR2 SNEGSKA (reference sequence). The CDR3 totals 17 residues.

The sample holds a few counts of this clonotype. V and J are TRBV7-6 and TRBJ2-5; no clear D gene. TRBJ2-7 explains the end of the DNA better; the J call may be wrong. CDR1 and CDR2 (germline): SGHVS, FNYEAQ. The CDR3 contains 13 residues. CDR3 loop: CASSSFRSYEQYF. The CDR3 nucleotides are TGTGCCAGCAGCTCCTTCAGGTCCTACGAGCAGTACTTC.

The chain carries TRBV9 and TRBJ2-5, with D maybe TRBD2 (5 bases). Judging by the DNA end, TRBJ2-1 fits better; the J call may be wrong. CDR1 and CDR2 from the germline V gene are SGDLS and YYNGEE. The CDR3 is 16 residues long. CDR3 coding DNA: TGTGCCAGCAGCGTAGCTCGAGGGAGCACCTACAATGAGCAGTTCTTC. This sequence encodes CASSVARGSTYNEQFF.

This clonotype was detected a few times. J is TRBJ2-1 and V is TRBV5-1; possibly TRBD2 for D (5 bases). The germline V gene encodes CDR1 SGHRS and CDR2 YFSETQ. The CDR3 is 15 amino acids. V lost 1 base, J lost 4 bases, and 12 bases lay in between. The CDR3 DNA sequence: TGCGCCAGCAGCTTGCCCCAGGAGGTATACAATGAGCAGTTCTTC. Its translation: CASSLPQEVYNEQFF.

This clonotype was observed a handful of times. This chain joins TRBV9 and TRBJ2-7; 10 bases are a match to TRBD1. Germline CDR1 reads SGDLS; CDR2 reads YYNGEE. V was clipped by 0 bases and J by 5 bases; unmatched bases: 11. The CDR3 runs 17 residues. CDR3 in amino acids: CASSVGSGQGIIDEQYF. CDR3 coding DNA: TGTGCCAGCAGCGTAGGGTCGGGACAGGGGATCATCGACGAGCAGTACTTC.